This T cell receptor (beta chain) was retrieved from a study of post-analysis software for immune sequencing data. Study-level results: Comparison with controls showed significantly lower normalized Chao1 diversity in multiple sclerosis patients. In patients, TRBV5-6, TRBV5-1 and TRBV20-1 belonged to roughly five TRBV segments found more frequently than in controls.

With regard to this clonotype: The antigen is not known.

CDR1 and CDR2 from the germline V gene are SGDLS and YYNGEE. This CDR3 is 14 amino acids long. J gave up 5 bases and V 3 bases, and 5 bases lay outside the gene matches. Unique molecular identifiers were present in the TCR beta cDNA libraries. TCRdb re-called the PCR reads through MiXCR, storing one row per CDR3 protein. Of 650,000 to 900,000 distinct CDR3 sequences detected, about half appear once; the ten largest clones hold 4.9%. What was sequenced was blood. V and J are TRBV9 and TRBJ2-5; 9 bases align to TRBD1. The clonotype originates from a girl under 18 with multiple sclerosis. The CDR3 DNA reads TGTGCCAGCAGCGAACAGGGGGCGCGGGAGACCCAGTACTTC. Its translation: CASSEQGARETQYF.